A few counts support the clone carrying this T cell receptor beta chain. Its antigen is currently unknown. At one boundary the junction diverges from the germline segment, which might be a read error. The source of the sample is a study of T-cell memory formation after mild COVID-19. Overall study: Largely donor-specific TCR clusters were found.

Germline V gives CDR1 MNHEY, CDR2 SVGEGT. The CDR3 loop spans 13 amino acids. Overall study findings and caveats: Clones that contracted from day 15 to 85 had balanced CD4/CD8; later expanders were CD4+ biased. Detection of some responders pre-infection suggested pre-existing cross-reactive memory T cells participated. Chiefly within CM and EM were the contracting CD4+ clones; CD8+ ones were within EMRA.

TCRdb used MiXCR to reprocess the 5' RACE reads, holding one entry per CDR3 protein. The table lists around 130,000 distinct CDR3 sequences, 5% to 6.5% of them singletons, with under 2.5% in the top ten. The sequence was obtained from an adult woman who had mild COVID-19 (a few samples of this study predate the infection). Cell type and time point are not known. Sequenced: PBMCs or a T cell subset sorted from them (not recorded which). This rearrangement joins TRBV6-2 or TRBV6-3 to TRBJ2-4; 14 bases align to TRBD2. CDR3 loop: CASSPRLAGGPDF. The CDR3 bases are TGTGCCAGCAGCCCTCGACTAGCGGGAGGGCCAGACTTC.